The clone carrying this T cell receptor (beta chain) was counted only a few times. The sample carries other DNA sequences with the same CDR3. These data come from a study of PD-L1 blockade in urothelial cancer. Study details: Blood drawn 3 weeks (second dose) and 6 weeks after treatment start was analyzed.

TCRdb's table, derived via immunoSEQ multiplex PCR, lists solely in-frame clones and lacks some. The profile covers 40,000 to 50,000 clones, with roughly four fifths appearing a single time and over 10% taken by the ten largest. The time point here: peripheral blood 6 weeks after treatment start. V lost 6 bases to trimming and J lost 4 bases, with 12 bases between them. The CDR3 spans 13 residues. Germline lookup yields CDR1 MNHEY and CDR2 SVGAGI. The chain couples TRBV6-5 to TRBJ1-2, with D tentatively TRBD1 (5 bases). The material sequenced was PBMCs, taken around atezolizumab (anti-PD-L1) treatment. The clonotype comes from a man between 60 and 75 years old with urothelial cancer. As DNA, the CDR3 is TGTGCCAGCAGCCCAGACAGTTCCTATGGCTACACCTTC. This sequence encodes CASSPDSSYGYTF.